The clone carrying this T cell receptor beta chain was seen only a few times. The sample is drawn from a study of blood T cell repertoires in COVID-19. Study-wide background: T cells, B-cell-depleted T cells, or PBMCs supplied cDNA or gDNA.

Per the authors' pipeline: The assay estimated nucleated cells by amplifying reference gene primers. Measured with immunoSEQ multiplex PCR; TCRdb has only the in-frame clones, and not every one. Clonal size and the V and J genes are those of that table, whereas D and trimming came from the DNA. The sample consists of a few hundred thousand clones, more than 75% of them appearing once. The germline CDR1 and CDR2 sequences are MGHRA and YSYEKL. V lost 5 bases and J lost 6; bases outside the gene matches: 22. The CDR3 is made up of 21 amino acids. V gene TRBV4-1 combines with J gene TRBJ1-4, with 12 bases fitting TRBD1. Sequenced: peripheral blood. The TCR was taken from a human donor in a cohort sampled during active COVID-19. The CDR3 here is CASSSPSYRDRGLSGDEKLFF. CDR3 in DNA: TGCGCCAGCAGCTCGCCCAGCTACCGGGACAGGGGGCTGTCTGGGGATGAAAAACTGTTTTTT.